This T cell receptor beta chain is drawn from a study of graft-versus-host responses after intestinal transplantation (dated by TCRdb to the early 2020s). Concerning the study at large: Multivisceral, liver-intestinal, or isolated intestinal transplants were received by the recipients. Anti-thymocyte globulin induction was given to all recipients, followed by maintenance tacrolimus and steroids for approximately three years. Graft-versus-host and host-versus-graft alloreactive T cell clones were tracked in the graft, circulation and bone marrow after intestinal transplantation using bulk TCR-beta CDR3 sequencing. To identify alloreactive clones, pre-transplant mixed lymphocyte reaction products were sequenced and compared with unstimulated pre-transplant donor and recipient T cells. The cohort enrolled 20 to 30 intestinal transplant recipients, one of whom was a retransplant, and 3 patients without pretransplant specimens were excluded. A peak of at least 4% donor T cells among recipient peripheral blood mononuclear cells was the definition used for donor T cell macrochimerism. Rather than going through the commercial service, samples from three later patients were sequenced in-house on an Illumina MiSeq and processed with MiXCR. Study-level results and caveats: Conclusions were limited by the relatively low number and heterogeneity of intestinal transplant patients. Patients with donor T cell macrochimerism had high GvH to HvG T cell clonal ratios in their allografts. Early after transplant, declines in HvG clones were associated with peak levels of circulating GvH clones. GvH clones were found in recipient bone marrow, and some of the GvH clones appeared earlier in ileal mucosa or blood, which is consistent with an intestinal mucosal origin.

Read against the paper, the sample's time point label means: cells obtained before transplantation from donor or recipient. CD3+CD4+ and CD3+CD8+ populations were FACS-sorted from unstimulated pre-transplant donor and recipient cells taken from spleen or lymph nodes. Libraries were constructed by the immunoSEQ multiplex PCR assay. In most patients, genomic DNA was isolated using the Qiagen DNeasy Blood and Tissue Kit and sent frozen to Adaptive Biotechnologies for TCR sequencing. For most patients, genomic DNA was subjected to high-throughput TCR-beta CDR3 sequencing by Adaptive Biotechnologies. As for how the authors treated the data: TCR sequencing data for approximately 19 patients were retrieved from Adaptive's ImmunoSEQ software; a few other patients were processed with MiXCR and VDJtools. To correct CD4 versus CD8 sorting errors, sequences present in both subsets at a frequency ratio below 5:1 were removed. CDR3 nucleotide sequences shared between donor and recipient were removed because their origin could not be assigned. To be classed as alloreactive, a clone needed at least 2-fold expansion over unstimulated cells and a minimum CFSE-low frequency of 0.002% (template counts) or 0.001% (read counts). A clone was considered mappable if detected in the sequenced pre-transplant spleen, lymph node, or MLR CFSE-low populations of the donor or recipient. The cumulative frequency of alloreactive clones was calculated as a percentage of all sequences, weighted by copy number. The source is immuneACCESS, and TCRdb retained only in-frame sequences with V and J called. Part of the clones is not carried over; for the studies checked, unresolved V genes explain less than half of this, and the remainder is unexplained. The V and J calls and clone size were taken over from that table, and D and trimming were inferred from the DNA. The sample profile shows around 120,000 clones; 90% of them were found once. The ten largest clones represent roughly 0.2% of the sample.

Points on this clone: The clone's antigen remains unknown. Base qualities were left out, and no much larger clone turns up one base away.

The junction shows trimming of 5 bases on V and 5 bases on J, and the gene matches do not reach 4 bases of it. CDR1 is given as LNHDA and CDR2 as SQIVND, both from the germline V gene (reference sequence). The CDR3 measures 13 amino acids from cysteine to phenylalanine. Just CDR3 DNA is preserved here, 39 bases in frame from base 1. The sequencing here drew on unstimulated CD4+ T cells sorted from spleen or lymph node cells, taken before intestinal transplant. The V and J segments used are TRBV19 and TRBJ2-5; the central 8 bases match TRBD1. This TCR derives from a human donor who received an intestinal transplant. The CDR3 protein: CASSFRDRETQYF. The DNA reads TGTGCCAGTAGTTTCCGGGACAGGGAGACCCAGTACTTC.